The rows below give T cell receptor beta chains drawn from one sample of a study of blood T cell repertoires in COVID-19. Using immunoSEQ multiplex PCR, the repertoire was profiled, and TCRdb retains in-frame clones only, with some absent. The table lists fewer than 250,000 clones, over 80% of them singletons. Sequencing was done on a sample of PBMCs or T cells enriched from blood (not recorded which). The receptor source for this set is a woman aged 25-40 years who had been exposed to COVID-19. CDR3s include the opening cysteine and the closing phenylalanine or tryptophan. Each record gives: V gene, D gene, clone size, J gene, CDR3 protein, CDR3 DNA. The D gene is left open where the match is weak. Some rows mark clone size as missing; the rest say once, few, many or name a class of expanded clone.

v_call: TRBV30; d_call: NA; clone_size: NA; j_call: TRBJ1-4; cdr3_aa: CAWRSRETWNEKLFF; cdr3_nt: TGTGCCTGGAGGTCCCGGGAGACTTGGAATGAAAAACTGTTTTTT
v_call: TRBV28; d_call: NA; clone_size: few; j_call: TRBJ2-7; cdr3_aa: CASSSLIFSVKDPWEQYF; cdr3_nt: TGTGCCAGCAGTTCGTTAATATTTTCAGTAAAAGATCCCTGGGAGCAGTACTTC
v_call: TRBV7-6; d_call: NA; clone_size: NA; j_call: TRBJ1-2; cdr3_aa: CASSLGSIGGGYTF; cdr3_nt: TGTGCCAGCAGCTTAGGGAGTATCGGCGGGGGCTACACCTTC
v_call: TRBV4-1; d_call: TRBD1; clone_size: NA; j_call: TRBJ1-3; cdr3_aa: CASSQPGQEPGNTIYF; cdr3_nt: TGCGCCAGCAGCCAACCGGGACAGGAACCTGGAAACACCATATATTTT
v_call: TRBV11-2; d_call: NA; clone_size: once; j_call: TRBJ1-6; cdr3_aa: CASSLWPLDPGRSPLHF; cdr3_nt: TGTGCCAGCAGCCTATGGCCCCTCGACCCCGGCAGGTCACCCCTCCACTTT
v_call: TRBV7-8; d_call: TRBD1; clone_size: few; j_call: TRBJ2-7; cdr3_aa: CASSLPYRDRDGAYEQYF; cdr3_nt: TGTGCCAGCAGCTTACCATACCGGGACAGGGACGGGGCCTACGAGCAGTACTTC
v_call: TRBV30; d_call: NA; clone_size: NA; j_call: TRBJ2-3; cdr3_aa: CAWSSSSPGSFYTDTQYF; cdr3_nt: TGTGCCTGGAGTTCTAGCTCTCCGGGGTCCTTCTACACAGATACGCAGTATTTT
v_call: TRBV5-4; d_call: TRBD1; clone_size: NA; j_call: TRBJ1-1; cdr3_aa: CASSWKTGETTEAFF; cdr3_nt: TGTGCCAGCAGCTGGAAGACAGGGGAGACCACTGAAGCTTTCTTT
v_call: TRBV30; d_call: NA; clone_size: NA; j_call: TRBJ1-3; cdr3_aa: CAWNDRPSGNTIYF; cdr3_nt: TGTGCCTGGAATGACAGGCCATCTGGAAACACCATATATTTT
v_call: TRBV19; d_call: NA; clone_size: NA; j_call: TRBJ1-3; cdr3_aa: CASSILGTLSSGNTIYF; cdr3_nt: TGTGCCAGTAGTATCCTCGGGACATTGAGCTCTGGAAACACCATATATTTT
v_call: TRBV6-4; d_call: TRBD1; clone_size: NA; j_call: TRBJ1-5; cdr3_aa: CASSETGEGNQPQHF; cdr3_nt: TGTGCCAGCAGTGAGACAGGGGAAGGCAATCAGCCCCAGCATTTT
v_call: TRBV6-1; d_call: NA; clone_size: NA; j_call: TRBJ1-5; cdr3_aa: CASSDSLSNQPQHF; cdr3_nt: TGTGCCAGCAGCGACAGTCTTAGCAATCAGCCCCAGCATTTT
v_call: TRBV6-5; d_call: NA; clone_size: NA; j_call: TRBJ1-2; cdr3_aa: CASSYSAGGDGYTF; cdr3_nt: TGTGCCAGCAGTTACTCGGCCGGAGGGGATGGCTACACCTTC
v_call: TRBV10-3; d_call: TRBD1; clone_size: few; j_call: TRBJ1-2; cdr3_aa: CAIRDGTGEYGYTF; cdr3_nt: TGTGCCATCAGGGATGGGACAGGGGAGTATGGCTACACCTTC
v_call: TRBV30; d_call: NA; clone_size: once; j_call: TRBJ1-1; cdr3_aa: CAGRAGNTEAFF; cdr3_nt: TGTGCCGGTCGCGCAGGGAACACTGAAGCTTTCTTT
v_call: TRBV20-1; d_call: NA; clone_size: NA; j_call: TRBJ2-2; cdr3_aa: CSASWQITGELFF; cdr3_nt: TGCAGTGCTAGTTGGCAGATCACCGGGGAGCTGTTTTTT
v_call: TRBV5-1; d_call: NA; clone_size: NA; j_call: TRBJ1-2; cdr3_aa: CASRTTSTGYGYTF; cdr3_nt: TGCGCCAGCAGGACCACCTCTACAGGGTATGGCTACACCTTC
v_call: TRBV6-5; d_call: NA; clone_size: NA; j_call: TRBJ2-5; cdr3_aa: CASSYSLGGGRETQYF; cdr3_nt: TGTGCCAGCAGTTACTCCCTTGGCGGGGGCCGAGAGACCCAGTACTTC
v_call: TRBV6-5; d_call: TRBD1; clone_size: NA; j_call: TRBJ1-1; cdr3_aa: CASRDRGYTEAFF; cdr3_nt: TGTGCCAGCAGGGACAGGGGGTACACTGAAGCTTTCTTT
v_call: TRBV19; d_call: NA; clone_size: NA; j_call: TRBJ1-2; cdr3_aa: CATQQKNYGYTF; cdr3_nt: TGTGCCACACAACAGAAAAACTATGGCTACACCTTC
v_call: TRBV4-1; d_call: TRBD2; clone_size: many; j_call: TRBJ2-7; cdr3_aa: CASSQAASGNYEQYF; cdr3_nt: TGCGCCAGCAGCCAAGCGGCTAGCGGAAACTACGAGCAGTACTTC
v_call: TRBV27; d_call: NA; clone_size: NA; j_call: TRBJ2-7; cdr3_aa: CASSSRLQGFTYEQYF; cdr3_nt: TGTGCCAGCAGTTCCCGCCTGCAGGGGTTCACCTACGAGCAGTACTTC
v_call: TRBV5-8; d_call: NA; clone_size: NA; j_call: TRBJ1-2; cdr3_aa: CASSLDRRNYGYTF; cdr3_nt: TGTGCCAGCAGCCTCGACAGAAGGAACTATGGCTACACCTTC
v_call: TRBV10-1; d_call: TRBD1; clone_size: NA; j_call: TRBJ2-5; cdr3_aa: CASSEGTGRQETQYF; cdr3_nt: TGCGCCAGCAGTGAGGGGACAGGGAGACAAGAGACCCAGTACTTC
v_call: TRBV9; d_call: NA; clone_size: few; j_call: TRBJ2-6; cdr3_aa: CASSGDPPGLAGLIYSGANVLTF; cdr3_nt: TGTGCCAGCAGCGGAGACCCACCGGGACTTGCAGGTCTCATCTATTCTGGGGCCAACGTCCTGACTTTC
v_call: TRBV9; d_call: TRBD1; clone_size: NA; j_call: TRBJ1-4; cdr3_aa: CASGNGTGREKLFF; cdr3_nt: TGTGCCAGCGGCAACGGGACAGGTCGGGAAAAACTGTTTTTT
v_call: TRBV5-4; d_call: NA; clone_size: NA; j_call: TRBJ1-1; cdr3_aa: CASSLAGAGTEAFF; cdr3_nt: TGTGCCAGCAGCTTAGCGGGCGCGGGTACTGAAGCTTTCTTT
v_call: TRBV7-2; d_call: NA; clone_size: NA; j_call: TRBJ2-7; cdr3_aa: CASSPSVRSYEQYF; cdr3_nt: TGTGCCAGCAGCCCAAGCGTGCGATCCTACGAGCAGTACTTC